The rows below give T cell receptor beta chains drawn from one sample of a study of blood T cell repertoires in COVID-19. This table comes from immunoSEQ multiplex PCR, and its TCRdb copy is limited to in-frame clones, with some not included. The sample has 220,000 or so clones; about 90% are singletons. The specimen was PBMCs or T cells enriched from blood (not recorded which). The origin of the receptors is a woman aged 45-65 years with acute COVID-19. Each CDR3 is given without its conserved first and last residue.

>TRBJ1-2|TRBV6-5
ASSYGQGVYGYT
>TRBJ2-7|TRBV7-2
ASSLYQGLYEQY
>TRBJ1-5|TRBV7-6
ASSFAQGQPQH
>TRBJ2-7|TRBV7-3
ASSFHSSHGTYEQY
>TRBJ2-1|TRBV19
ASSIIFNEQF
>TRBJ1-1|TRBV5-5
ASSTDTEAF
>TRBJ2-5|TRBV28
ASRRLAGAETQY
>TRBJ2-7|TRBV24-1
ATSDPAAAGQGTYEQY
>TRBJ1-4|TRBV6-5
ASDQGATNEKLF
>TRBJ2-3|TRBV4-3
ASSQVWFGTSGSGDTDTQY
>TRBJ2-1|TRBV3-1/TRBV3-2
ASSQGEGDPWQF
>TRBJ2-2|TRBV7-2
ASSEGGSAGELF
>TRBJ1-1|TRBV19
ASSSGARNLPEAF
>TRBJ2-2|TRBV28
ASVFGGTSGGTNTGELF
>TRBJ1-5|TRBV5-1
ASSLGGRQPQH
>TRBJ1-2|TRBV28
ASRGGGRPNGYT
>TRBJ1-6|TRBV3-1/TRBV3-2
ASSQGSYNSPLH
>TRBJ2-6|TRBV7-9
ASPEAGRPSGANVLT
>TRBJ1-4|TRBV5-1
ASSSGQGGTTNEKLF
>TRBJ1-5|TRBV19
ASSMSGSQPQH
>TRBJ2-7|TRBV7-2
ASSSRTGLVYEQY
>TRBJ2-1|TRBV2
ASSDSGRAYNEQF
>TRBJ1-5|TRBV19
ASSMGGYSNQPQH
>TRBJ1-3|TRBV29-1
SVETGRGENTIY
>TRBJ2-7|TRBV28
ASSYRYEQY
>TRBJ1-1|TRBV9
ASSVVQGNTEAF
>TRBJ2-3|TRBV5-1
ASTTGGVRTDTQY